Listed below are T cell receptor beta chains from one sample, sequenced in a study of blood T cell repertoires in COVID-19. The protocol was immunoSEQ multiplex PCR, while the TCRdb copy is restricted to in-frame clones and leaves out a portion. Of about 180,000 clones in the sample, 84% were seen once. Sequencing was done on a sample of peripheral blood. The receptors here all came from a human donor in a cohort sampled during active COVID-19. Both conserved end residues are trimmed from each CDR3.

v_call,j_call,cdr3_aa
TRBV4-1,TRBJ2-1,ASSQDALAGGPVLHNEQF
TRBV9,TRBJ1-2,ASSVRTGPASPPFNYGYT
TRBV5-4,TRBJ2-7,ASSMRDSHYEQY
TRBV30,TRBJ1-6,AWIGQGNSPLH
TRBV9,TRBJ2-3,ASSVLPPGGLGDTQY
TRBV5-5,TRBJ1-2,ASSLVGEGYGYT
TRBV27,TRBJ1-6,ASSLWGGDNSPLH
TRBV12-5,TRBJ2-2,ASGLRQGPYGELF
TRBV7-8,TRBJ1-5,ASSLEDSTNQPQH
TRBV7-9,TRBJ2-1,ASSLGTGYNEQF
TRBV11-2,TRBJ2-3,ASSLGQVPDTQY
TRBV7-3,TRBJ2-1,ASSPYGLAGGLNEQF
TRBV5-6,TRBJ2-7,ASTYRIGTGVYEQY
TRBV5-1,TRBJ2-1,ASSFDGGVNEQF
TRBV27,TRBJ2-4,ASSLTSGGAKNIQY
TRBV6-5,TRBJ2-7,ASRDSRLGASEQY
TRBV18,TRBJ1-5,ASSPKMRDPNQPQH
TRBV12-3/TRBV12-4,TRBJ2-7,ASSFGTAYEQY
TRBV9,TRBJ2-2,ASSGQNTGELF
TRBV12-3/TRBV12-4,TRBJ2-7,ASSQVTPREQY
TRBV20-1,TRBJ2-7,SAAQGNEQY
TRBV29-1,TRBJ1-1,SVEDPGTGTEAF
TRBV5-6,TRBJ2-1,ASSLGRGLLDNEQF
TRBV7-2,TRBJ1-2,ASSSSGGAYGYT
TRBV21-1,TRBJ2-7,ASTPSAGGGEQY
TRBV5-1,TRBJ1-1,ASSFGPGDTEAF
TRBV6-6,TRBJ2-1,ASSHRLVAGGNEQF
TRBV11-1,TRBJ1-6,ASSPGGMALH
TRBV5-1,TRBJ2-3,ASSFQLAGDRDTQY
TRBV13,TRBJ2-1,ASSPAGGTYNEQF
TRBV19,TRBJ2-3,ASSIVLAGAPVTDTQY
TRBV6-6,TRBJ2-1,ASTHDRGSYNEQF
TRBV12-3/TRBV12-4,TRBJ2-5,ASSPSETQY
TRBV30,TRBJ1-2,AWSSGQGFGYT
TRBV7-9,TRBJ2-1,ASRSLVYPLNEQF
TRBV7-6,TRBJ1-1,ASSSDPGHPEAF
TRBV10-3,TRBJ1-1,AISESRQANTEAF
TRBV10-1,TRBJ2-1,ASSVPGVNEQF
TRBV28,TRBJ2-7,ASSLRDREMGEQY
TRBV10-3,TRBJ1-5,AIRGEGPSWPQH
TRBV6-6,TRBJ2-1,ASIAGGARNEQF
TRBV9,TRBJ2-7,ASSVGGDRGVGQY
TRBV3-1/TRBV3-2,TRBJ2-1,ASSLRGFSARSNEQF
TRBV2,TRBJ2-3,ASSRLAATDTQY
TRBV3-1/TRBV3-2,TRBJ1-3,ASSPWAGTGNTIY
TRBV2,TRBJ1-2,ASVPVSRRYT
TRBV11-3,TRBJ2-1,ASSLDAGRANEQF
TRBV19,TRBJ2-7,ASSTRDGSSYEQY
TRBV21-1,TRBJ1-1,ASSREVQGPQRETEAF
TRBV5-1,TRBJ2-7,ASSLQGAGDEQY
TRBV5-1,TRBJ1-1,ATGPGTSNTEAF
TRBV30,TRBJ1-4,AWGQSNEKLF
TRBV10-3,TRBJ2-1,AISESAGMRSHNEQF
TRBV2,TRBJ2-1,ASSPSSGGDHNEQF
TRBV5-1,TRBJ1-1,ASSLSPGTNTEAF